This T cell receptor beta chain was retrieved from a study of blood T cell repertoires in COVID-19. Study background: The samples span acute and convalescent COVID-19 from the United States, Italy and Spain.

Per the study methods: Quantification of nucleated cells was approximated via reference gene primer amplification. This table comes from immunoSEQ multiplex PCR, and its TCRdb copy is limited to in-frame clones, with some not included. V, J and clone size are those of that table, while D and trimming were read from the DNA. The repertoire holds a few hundred thousand clones, with roughly 84% as singletons. The CDR3 length is 15 residues. V was shortened by 5 bases and J by 5 bases, with 19 bases between the two germline ends. Germline V gene data show CDR1 as ENHRY and CDR2 as SYGVKD. One Seattle source followed patients from active infection through their disease course.

This clonotype originated in a man aged 45 to 65 with COVID-19, enrolled during active disease. V is TRBV10-3 and J is TRBJ2-7; weak D call: TRBD1 (6 bases). The sequenced sample consisted of peripheral blood. This chain's CDR3 is CAISSLGAGTDEQYF. As DNA, the CDR3 is TGTGCCATCAGTTCATTGGGGGCAGGTACGGACGAGCAGTACTTC.